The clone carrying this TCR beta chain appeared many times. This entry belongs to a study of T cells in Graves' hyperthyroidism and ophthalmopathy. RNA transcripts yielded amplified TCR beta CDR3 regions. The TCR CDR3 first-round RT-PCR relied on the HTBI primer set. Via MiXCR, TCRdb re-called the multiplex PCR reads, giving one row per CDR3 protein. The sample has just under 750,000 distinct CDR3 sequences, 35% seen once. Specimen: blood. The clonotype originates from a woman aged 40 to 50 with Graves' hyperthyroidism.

The CDR3 DNA reads TGCAGCGTGGCGCTGACAGGGAGTATGGACGAGCAGTACTTC. Its translation: CSVALTGSMDEQYF. The chain is built from TRBV29-1 and TRBJ2-7; 7 nucleotides line up with TRBD1. CDR3 length: 14 amino acids. V shed 6 bases and J 5 bases; nucleotides not matched to a gene: 13. CDR1 and CDR2 (germline): SQVTM, ANQGSEA.